Below, 3 T cell receptor beta chains from the same sample are listed, as sequenced in a study of shared clonotypes between healthy human individuals. Some clones are missing from TCRdb's copy, which holds only in-frame ones; the method was immunoSEQ multiplex PCR. The data hold under 600,000 clones, with roughly 72% observed a single time. Sequences were obtained from PBMCs. The receptors derive from a woman between 40 and 50 years old in good health. Some clones in this sample may be carry-over from other donors' samples.

V usage is TRBV9 and J usage is TRBJ2-2; 9 bases are shared with TRBD2. The V segment lost 5 bases and the J segment 5 bases; nucleotides outside the gene matches: 4. CDR3 length equals 14 residues. Germline-derived CDR1 and CDR2 are SGDLS and YYNGEE. The CDR3 region is CASSRTSATGELFF. The CDR3 nucleotides read TGTGCCAGCAGTCGGACTAGCGCTACCGGGGAGCTGTTTTTT.

This clone came up once. The rearrangement joins TRBV27 to TRBJ1-1, with 8 bases aligning to TRBD1. Germline CDR1 reads MNHEY; CDR2 reads SMNVEV (reference sequence). With V trimmed by 5 bases and J by 1 base, 6 bases remained unmatched. This CDR3 is 15 amino acids long. The CDR3 sequence: CASSLPGQGNTEAFF. Written as DNA, the CDR3 is TGTGCCAGCAGTCTACCCGGACAGGGGAACACTGAAGCTTTCTTT.

J is TRBJ2-1 and V is TRBV7-6; D perhaps matches TRBD2 (6 bases). The V end lost 5 bases, the J end lost 5 bases, and 10 bases lay between the germline ends. The CDR3 extends over 13 amino acids. Germline-derived CDR1 and CDR2 are SGHVS and FNYEAQ. Here the CDR3 DNA reads TGTGCCAGCAGCCACGGGAGACACAATGAGCAGTTCTTC. It encodes CASSHGRHNEQFF.